These T cell receptor beta chains were read from a single sample in a study of T-cell memory formation after mild COVID-19. TCRdb processed the 5' RACE reads anew with MiXCR; each CDR3 protein has one entry. Altogether 40,000 to 60,000 distinct CDR3 sequences are present, 7% to 8% being singletons, with the ten largest covering 1.4%. The sample taken for sequencing was PBMCs or a T cell subset sorted from them (not recorded which). These receptor sequences come from a man between 18 and 29 years old who had mild COVID-19 (a few samples of this study predate the infection). Cell type and time point are not known. The CDR3 runs from the conserved cysteine through the conserved F or W. D genes are given only for firm matches. Clone size is shown for a subset of rows, as once, few, many or a class of expanded clone.

CDR3aa: CATSRGVLNEQFF
CDR3nt: TGTGCCACCTCGAGGGGGGTATTAAATGAGCAGTTCTTC
j_gene: TRBJ2-1
abundance: many
v_gene: TRBV12-3/TRBV12-4
d_gene: .

CDR3aa: CASSLEAPEETQYF
CDR3nt: TGCGCCAGCAGCTTGGAGGCGCCAGAAGAGACCCAGTACTTC
j_gene: TRBJ2-5
abundance: few
v_gene: TRBV5-1
d_gene: .

CDR3aa: CSARGQTYTEAFF
CDR3nt: TGCAGTGCTAGAGGACAGACCTACACTGAAGCTTTCTTT
j_gene: TRBJ1-1
abundance: many
v_gene: TRBV20-1
d_gene: .

CDR3aa: CSVADRGQIIGTEAFF
CDR3nt: TGCAGCGTCGCCGACAGGGGGCAGATCATCGGCACTGAAGCTTTCTTT
j_gene: TRBJ1-1
abundance: few
v_gene: TRBV29-1
d_gene: TRBD1

CDR3aa: CASSYADVAGNTIYF
CDR3nt: TGTGCCAGCAGTTACGCAGACGTCGCCGGAAACACCATATATTTT
j_gene: TRBJ1-3
abundance: medium-sized
v_gene: TRBV6-5
d_gene: .

CDR3aa: CASSYPGRSPLHF
CDR3nt: TGTGCCAGCAGTTACCCAGGGCGGTCACCCCTCCACTTT
j_gene: TRBJ1-6
abundance: .
v_gene: TRBV6-5
d_gene: .

CDR3aa: CSARDQLAGGFYNEQFF
CDR3nt: TGCAGTGCTAGAGATCAACTAGCGGGGGGGTTCTACAATGAGCAGTTCTTC
j_gene: TRBJ2-1
abundance: .
v_gene: TRBV20-1
d_gene: TRBD2

CDR3aa: CASSYLGQGADTQYF
CDR3nt: TGTGCCAGCAGTTACCTGGGACAGGGGGCAGATACGCAGTATTTT
j_gene: TRBJ2-3
abundance: many
v_gene: TRBV6-5
d_gene: TRBD1

CDR3aa: CTTGSGANVLTF
CDR3nt: TGCACCACAGGGTCTGGGGCCAACGTCCTGACTTTC
j_gene: TRBJ2-6
abundance: .
v_gene: TRBV29-1
d_gene: .

CDR3aa: CSARGAGEKLFF
CDR3nt: TGCAGTGCTCGCGGTGCTGGGGAAAAACTGTTTTTT
j_gene: TRBJ1-4
abundance: many
v_gene: TRBV20-1
d_gene: .

CDR3aa: CASSQVQGATNEKLFF
CDR3nt: TGTGCCAGCAGCCAAGTCCAGGGTGCAACTAATGAAAAACTGTTTTTT
j_gene: TRBJ1-4
abundance: many
v_gene: TRBV4-2
d_gene: .

CDR3aa: CSARSFGLEQFF
CDR3nt: TGCAGTGCTAGATCGTTCGGTCTGGAGCAGTTCTTC
j_gene: TRBJ2-1
abundance: few
v_gene: TRBV20-1
d_gene: .

CDR3aa: CASSNRGLEETQYF
CDR3nt: TGTGCCAGCAGCAACAGGGGGCTCGAGGAGACCCAGTACTTC
j_gene: TRBJ2-5
abundance: .
v_gene: TRBV9
d_gene: TRBD1

CDR3aa: CASSLGSGGEQETQYF
CDR3nt: TGCGCCAGCAGCTTGGGTAGCGGGGGAGAACAAGAGACCCAGTACTTC
j_gene: TRBJ2-5
abundance: .
v_gene: TRBV5-1
d_gene: TRBD2

CDR3aa: CASSLSLGYEQYF
CDR3nt: TGTGCCAGCAGCTTATCATTGGGCTACGAGCAGTACTTC
j_gene: TRBJ2-7
abundance: many
v_gene: TRBV7-9
d_gene: .

CDR3aa: CASSLPGAGGYTF
CDR3nt: TGTGCCAGCAGCTTGCCAGGCGCGGGCGGCTACACCTTC
j_gene: TRBJ1-2
abundance: .
v_gene: TRBV5-6
d_gene: .

CDR3aa: CASIRSEKLFF
CDR3nt: TGTGCCAGCATCCGCTCTGAAAAACTGTTTTTT
j_gene: TRBJ1-4
abundance: .
v_gene: TRBV2
d_gene: .

CDR3aa: CASSPGTSGGNEQYF
CDR3nt: TGTGCCAGCAGCCCTGGGACTAGCGGGGGGAACGAGCAGTACTTC
j_gene: TRBJ2-7
abundance: many
v_gene: TRBV11-3
d_gene: TRBD2

CDR3aa: CASSTTQRETQYF
CDR3nt: TGTGCCAGTAGTACAACCCAGCGGGAGACCCAGTACTTC
j_gene: TRBJ2-5
abundance: many
v_gene: TRBV19
d_gene: .

CDR3aa: CASSPQGKQPQHF
CDR3nt: TGTGCCAGCAGCCCTCAGGGAAAGCAGCCCCAGCATTTT
j_gene: TRBJ1-5
abundance: few
v_gene: TRBV2
d_gene: .

CDR3aa: CAIGLGASGANVLTF
CDR3nt: TGTGCCATCGGTCTGGGGGCCTCTGGGGCCAACGTCCTGACTTTC
j_gene: TRBJ2-6
abundance: .
v_gene: TRBV28
d_gene: .

CDR3aa: CASSLRGGPDTQYF
CDR3nt: TGTGCCAGCAGCTTACGCGGGGGGCCAGATACGCAGTATTTT
j_gene: TRBJ2-3
abundance: many
v_gene: TRBV11-2
d_gene: TRBD2

CDR3aa: CASSHGGTNTGELFF
CDR3nt: TGTGCCAGCAGCCACGGGGGAACGAACACCGGGGAGCTGTTTTTT
j_gene: TRBJ2-2
abundance: many
v_gene: TRBV7-2
d_gene: .

CDR3aa: CASSPRRGGRDNEQFF
CDR3nt: TGTGCCAGCAGCCCGCGGCGGGGGGGCCGCGACAATGAGCAGTTCTTC
j_gene: TRBJ2-1
abundance: .
v_gene: TRBV6-2/TRBV6-3
d_gene: TRBD2

CDR3aa: CASSLVALGETQYF
CDR3nt: TGCGCCAGCAGCTTGGTGGCGCTCGGGGAGACCCAGTACTTC
j_gene: TRBJ2-5
abundance: .
v_gene: TRBV5-1
d_gene: .

CDR3aa: CASSLALNNEQLF
CDR3nt: TGTGCCAGCAGCTTGGCCCTCAACAATGAGCAGTTATTC
j_gene: TRBJ2-1
abundance: .
v_gene: TRBV5-6
d_gene: .

CDR3aa: CASSYFGQSNYGYTF
CDR3nt: TGTGCCAGCAGTTACTTCGGACAGTCTAACTATGGCTACACCTTC
j_gene: TRBJ1-2
abundance: .
v_gene: TRBV6-2/TRBV6-3
d_gene: .

CDR3aa: CASSFGPGSYEQYF
CDR3nt: TGCGCCAGCAGCTTCGGACCGGGGTCCTACGAGCAGTACTTC
j_gene: TRBJ2-7
abundance: few
v_gene: TRBV5-1
d_gene: .

CDR3aa: CSARGGGYGYTF
CDR3nt: TGCAGTGCTAGGGGCGGGGGCTATGGCTACACCTTC
j_gene: TRBJ1-2
abundance: few
v_gene: TRBV20-1
d_gene: .

CDR3aa: CASSLARPQAKNIQYF
CDR3nt: TGCGCCAGCAGTCTAGCGAGGCCCCAAGCCAAAAACATTCAGTACTTC
j_gene: TRBJ2-4
abundance: .
v_gene: TRBV23-1
d_gene: .

CDR3aa: CASSPGQGNYGYTF
CDR3nt: TGTGCCAGCAGTCCGGGACAGGGCAACTATGGCTACACCTTC
j_gene: TRBJ1-2
abundance: few
v_gene: TRBV11-1
d_gene: TRBD1

CDR3aa: CASSHGQGASDTQYF
CDR3nt: TGTGCCAGCAGTCACGGACAGGGGGCATCAGATACGCAGTATTTT
j_gene: TRBJ2-3
abundance: many
v_gene: TRBV7-3
d_gene: TRBD1

CDR3aa: CSAEATGGTDTQYF
CDR3nt: TGCAGCGCCGAGGCGACAGGGGGCACAGATACGCAGTATTTT
j_gene: TRBJ2-3
abundance: few
v_gene: TRBV29-1
d_gene: TRBD1

CDR3aa: CASSLYGTGSYEQYF
CDR3nt: TGTGCCAGCAGCTTATACGGGACAGGGTCCTACGAGCAGTACTTC
j_gene: TRBJ2-7
abundance: few
v_gene: TRBV7-2
d_gene: TRBD1

CDR3aa: CASSPVLSGGNNEQFF
CDR3nt: TGTGCCAGCAGCCCCGTTCTTAGCGGGGGGAACAATGAGCAGTTCTTC
j_gene: TRBJ2-1
abundance: .
v_gene: TRBV3-1
d_gene: TRBD2

CDR3aa: CASSLEGPASLYGYTF
CDR3nt: TGCGCCAGCAGCTTGGAGGGACCCGCGAGCCTCTATGGCTACACCTTC
j_gene: TRBJ1-2
abundance: many
v_gene: TRBV5-1
d_gene: .

CDR3aa: CAISGTPRDTEAFF
CDR3nt: TGTGCCATCAGCGGGACTCCCCGGGACACTGAAGCTTTCTTT
j_gene: TRBJ1-1
abundance: few
v_gene: TRBV10-3
d_gene: .

CDR3aa: CASSPHGTANEKLFF
CDR3nt: TGTGCCAGCAGCCCACACGGCACCGCTAATGAAAAACTGTTTTTT
j_gene: TRBJ1-4
abundance: few
v_gene: TRBV7-2
d_gene: .

CDR3aa: CASSDVSTDTQYF
CDR3nt: TGCGCCAGCTCGGACGTTAGCACAGATACGCAGTATTTT
j_gene: TRBJ2-3
abundance: few
v_gene: TRBV5-1
d_gene: .

CDR3aa: CASSQAGVEKLFF
CDR3nt: TGCGCCAGCAGCCAAGCGGGGGTAGAAAAACTGTTTTTT
j_gene: TRBJ1-4
abundance: few
v_gene: TRBV4-3
d_gene: .

CDR3aa: CASSPDGAYEQYF
CDR3nt: TGTGCCAGCTCACCGGACGGTGCCTACGAGCAGTACTTC
j_gene: TRBJ2-7
abundance: few
v_gene: TRBV18
d_gene: .

CDR3aa: CASRHPPTAYEQYF
CDR3nt: TGCGCCAGCAGACACCCGCCGACAGCCTACGAGCAGTACTTC
j_gene: TRBJ2-7
abundance: medium-sized
v_gene: TRBV5-1
d_gene: .

CDR3aa: CSARDRLTSGANVLTF
CDR3nt: TGCAGTGCTAGGGACAGGTTAACCTCTGGGGCCAACGTCCTGACTTTC
j_gene: TRBJ2-6
abundance: few
v_gene: TRBV20-1
d_gene: TRBD1

CDR3aa: CASSYGGSSNSPLHF
CDR3nt: TGTGCCAGCAGTTACGGCGGATCCAGCAATTCACCCCTCCACTTT
j_gene: TRBJ1-6
abundance: few
v_gene: TRBV6-5
d_gene: .

CDR3aa: CASSLRGENRHQETQYF
CDR3nt: TGCGCCAGCAGCTTGCGCGGGGAAAACCGTCACCAAGAGACCCAGTACTTC
j_gene: TRBJ2-5
abundance: many
v_gene: TRBV5-1
d_gene: .

CDR3aa: CASSVAAKTGELFF
CDR3nt: TGTGCCAGCAGCGTAGCCGCGAAAACCGGGGAGCTGTTTTTT
j_gene: TRBJ2-2
abundance: many
v_gene: TRBV9
d_gene: .

CDR3aa: CASITNSGARGRQPQHF
CDR3nt: TGTGCCAGCATTACCAACTCCGGGGCCAGGGGACGGCAGCCCCAGCATTTT
j_gene: TRBJ1-5
abundance: .
v_gene: TRBV6-6
d_gene: .

CDR3aa: CASSAAGANEQFF
CDR3nt: TGTGCCAGCAGCGCCGCGGGGGCCAATGAGCAGTTCTTC
j_gene: TRBJ2-1
abundance: few
v_gene: TRBV7-2
d_gene: .